Given below is one T cell receptor beta chain in context. The antigen is undetermined. A much larger clone differs from this one at a single base, so this may be a read error. In preparing bulk TCR libraries, previously described methods and listed TCR primers were used. TCRdb processed the PCR reads anew with MiXCR; each CDR3 protein has one entry. Among some 100,000 distinct CDR3 sequences listed, roughly a third were seen once. The data are from a study of molecular identifiers for immune sequencing clone quantification. About the study: Four of five RNA aliquots from approximately 20,000 or 100,000 naive CD8 T cells were sequenced.

Study-wide points: Clones above 20 RNA copies held over 99% of effector molecules, under 1% in naive cells.

CDR1 is ENHRY and CDR2 is SYGVKD in the germline V gene. The CDR3 is 14 residues long. Trimming shortened V by 2 bases and J by 0 bases, and 8 bases separated the two germline ends. This clonotype originated in a human donor in good health. Some libraries in this study had Jurkat cell RNA spiked in. V is TRBV10-3 and J is TRBJ2-7; D is unclear. The sequenced sample was naive CD8+ T cells from blood, with Jurkat cell RNA spiked in. The subset here: FACS-sorted CD8+CD4-CCR7+CD45RA+ naive T cells. This CDR3 reads CAISEGLSSYEQYF. Written as DNA, the CDR3 is TGTGCCATCAGTGAGGGCCTAAGCTCCTACGAGCAGTACTTC.